This T cell receptor (beta chain) was identified during a study of cytomegalovirus exposure and HLA in healthy donors. Study-level background: Of around 400 genotyped donors, about 80% grouped in the Caucasian-associated ancestry cluster. Overall study findings and caveats: Immune exposure data for these donors was limited to CMV serostatus. Most observed TCR sequences were rare, whereas some public TCRs were detected in many donors.

In regard to this clone: Its matching antigen is unknown.

The PCR was carried out with 60 Vbeta primers and 13 Jbeta primers. Repertoires were generated with immunoSEQ multiplex PCR, while TCRdb's copy carries only in-frame clones and drops some. The sample includes around 130,000 clones, roughly 83% of them seen just once. The receptor comes from a man aged 18 to 30 in good health and CMV-seronegative. Sequenced: PBMCs.

DNA for the CDR3: TGTGCCAGCTCACCACCGTCGGGAGGCAGCACTAGTGGGCAGTACTTC. This gives the protein CASSPPSGGSTSGQYF. The chain recombines TRBV18 with TRBJ2-7; 7 bases line up with TRBD2. From germline, CDR1 is KGHSH and CDR2 LQKENI. Trimming at V came to 0 bases and at J to 9 bases, leaving 14 bases not matched to a gene. The CDR3 runs 16 residues.